This TCR beta chain came from a study of Graves' ophthalmopathy and Graves' hyperthyroidism. RNA transcripts were the source from which TCR beta CDR3 regions were amplified. RT-PCR was first run with HTBI primers, then multiplex PCR in a second round. TCRdb re-analysed the multiplex PCR reads in MiXCR, keeping a single row per CDR3 protein. The sample holds 230,000 or so distinct CDR3 sequences, less than 55% seen once. There are a few counts of this clonotype. Having ophthalmopathy, the donors showed moderate-to-severe activity, CAS ≥3 and NOSPECS ≥4, with disease lasting under 3 months. A diagnosis was made from clinical symptoms together with serum thyroxine, TRAb, thyroid ultrasound and orbital computed tomography. PBMCs were obtained from roughly 9.5 ml of fresh peripheral blood. Trimming removed 2 bases at V and 0 bases at J, with 5 bases between. Germline CDR1 is MRHNA and CDR2 is SNTAGT. This CDR3 has 14 residues.

The TCR was taken from an adult man with Graves' ophthalmopathy. The specimen sequenced was peripheral blood. The genes are TRBV6-4 and TRBJ1-3; no clear D. This CDR3 is CASSDLYSGNTIYF. CDR3 DNA sequence: TGTGCCAGCAGTGACCTTTACTCTGGAAACACCATATATTTT.